A single sample is the source of the 29 T cell receptor beta chains below, sequenced in a study of T cells in Graves' hyperthyroidism and ophthalmopathy (dated by TCRdb to between 2018 and 2021). The library was prepared using multiplex PCR. The reads were generated on an Illumina HiSeq 2000. The TCR beta CDR3 regions were amplified from RNA transcripts. The TCR CDR3 was subjected to a first round of RT-PCR using the HTBI primer set and the Qiagen OneStep RT-PCR kit. TCRdb trimmed the raw reads at Q25, called clones with MiXCR and kept productive beta chains. Rows merge per CDR3 protein into single entries with the most common DNA and genes. The sample includes 550,000 to 800,000 distinct CDR3 sequences, with 15% to 20% observed a single time. The ten largest clones add up to about a sixth of the sample. The source material was blood. The receptors derive from a man aged 45 to 65 with Graves' hyperthyroidism.

This clonotype has only a few counts. This chain connects TRBV6-2 or TRBV6-3 to TRBJ2-7; tentative D call: TRBD1 (5 bases). The CDR3 consists of 16 residues. V was shortened by 6 bases and J by 2 bases, with 20 bases between the two germline ends. CDR1 and CDR2 from the germline V gene are MNHEY and SVGEGT. CDR3: CASRISLGVPTYEQYF. As DNA, the CDR3 is TGTGCCAGCAGAATTTCCCTAGGGGTTCCGACCTACGAGCAGTACTTC.

This clonotype occurred a few times. V is TRBV5-1 and J is TRBJ1-3; D ambiguous. This CDR3 region has 15 residues. With 4 bases removed from V and 4 bases from J, the gap between germline ends came to 15 bases. Per the germline V gene, CDR1 is SGHRS and CDR2 is YFSETQ. The CDR3: CASSVDPGGGNTIYF. For the CDR3, the DNA is TGCGCCAGCAGCGTTGACCCCGGTGGCGGAAACACCATATATTTT.

In this sample, this clonotype turned up many times. The chain combines TRBV28 with TRBJ2-7; the D call may be TRBD1 or TRBD2 (5 bases each). V was shortened by 3 bases and J by 0 bases, with 12 bases between the two germline ends. The CDR3 spans 15 residues. The germline CDR1 and CDR2 sequences are MDHEN and SYDVKM. CDR3 sequence: CASSFWDPSSYEQYF. In DNA form, the CDR3 reads TGTGCCAGCAGTTTTTGGGACCCGAGCTCCTACGAGCAGTACTTC.

The rearrangement links TRBV2 to TRBJ1-2; no reliable D call. Germline assignment: CDR1 SNHLY and CDR2 FYNNEI. CDR3 length: 14 residues. Trimming left V 10 bases short and J 8 bases short, with 23 bases between. The CDR3 protein is CATSNFQAIGGYTF. The CDR3 coding sequence is TGTGCCACCTCCAACTTCCAGGCTATTGGGGGCTACACCTTC.

Many counts were recorded for this clonotype. The chain has TRBV2 and TRBJ1-1, with D perhaps TRBD1 (6 bases). From germline, CDR1 is SNHLY and CDR2 FYNNEI. CDR3 length: 15 amino acids. Trimming removed 0 bases at V and 8 bases at J, with 16 bases between. CDR3 DNA: TGTGCCAGCAGTGAAGCGGGCCTCAGGGGATCCGAAGCTTTCTTT. Translating gives CASSEAGLRGSEAFF.

This chain uses TRBV20-1 with TRBJ1-2, with D maybe TRBD1 (5 bases). With 2 bases removed from V and 1 base from J, the gap between germline ends came to 14 bases. Looked up from germline, CDR1 is DFQATT and CDR2 is SNEGSKA (reference sequence). The CDR3 runs 15 residues. DNA for the CDR3: TGCAGTGCTAGATTGGGTGGGGGGGTTAACTATGGCTACACCTTC. Amino acid sequence: CSARLGGGVNYGYTF.

This clonotype has more than one count but fewer than ten. V and J are TRBV24-1 and TRBJ2-1; D is undetermined. Trimming stripped 7 bases from V and 7 bases from J, with 10 bases between. The CDR3 has 12 amino acids. Per germline, CDR1 KGHDR and CDR2 SFDVKD. The CDR3, as DNA: TGTGCCACCAGCCCATTTGGAAATGAGCAGTTCTTC. Protein: CATSPFGNEQFF.

This clonotype was picked up many times. The chain links TRBV20-1 to TRBJ2-1; the D call may be TRBD1 or TRBD2 (5 bases each). Germline assignment: CDR1 DFQATT and CDR2 SNEGSKA (reference sequence). The CDR3 has 15 amino acids. Trimming shortened V by 0 bases and J by 2 bases, and 11 bases separated the two germline ends. CDR3 nucleotide sequence: TGCAGTGCTAGAGATGTGAGGGGCACCTACAATGAGCAGTTCTTC. This codes for CSARDVRGTYNEQFF.

This clonotype was seen many times. The chain has TRBV2 and TRBJ2-1; a possible D gene is TRBD1 (6 bases). Germline CDR1 SNHLY, CDR2 FYNNEI. This CDR3 has 12 residues. Trimming left V 6 bases short and J 6 bases short, with 9 bases between. The CDR3 nucleotides are TGTGCCAGCAGAGGGACATTCAATGAGCAGTTCTTC. Translation gives CASRGTFNEQFF.

This clonotype came up many times. The chain is built from TRBV20-1 and TRBJ2-7, with D perhaps given as TRBD1 or TRBD2 (5 bases each). CDR1 is DFQATT and CDR2 is SNEGSKA in the germline V gene (reference sequence). Trimming took off 0 bases at V and 3 bases at J, with 6 bases between the two ends. The CDR3 contains 12 residues. CDR3 DNA: TGCAGTGCTAGAGATGGGGGCTACGAGCAGTACTTC. Protein sequence: CSARDGGYEQYF.

This clonotype has at least ten counts. The germline gene is not matched at one end of the junction; a read error may be the cause. V usage is TRBV7-2 and J usage is TRBJ2-7; a weak D match, TRBD2 (5 bases). This CDR3 spans 14 amino acids. The germline V gene encodes CDR1 SGHTA and CDR2 FQGNSA. The CDR3 spells CANSLQSGLYEQYF. DNA of the CDR3: TGTGCCAACAGCTTACAATCGGGGTTGTACGAGCAGTACTTC.

This clonotype has at least ten counts. V gene TRBV28 combines with J gene TRBJ1-1; no definite D call. This CDR3 contains 13 residues. Germline CDR1 is MDHEN and CDR2 is SYDVKM. Trimming left V 3 bases short and J 5 bases short, with 10 bases between. The CDR3 spells CASSLGSRTEAFF. CDR3 sequence (DNA): TGTGCCAGCAGTTTGGGAAGTAGGACTGAAGCTTTCTTT.

The chain recombines TRBV27 with TRBJ2-1, with 7 bases lining up with TRBD2. The CDR3 length is 14 residues. V shed 2 bases, J shed 5 bases, and the junction held 3 bases outside the gene matches. CDR1 is MNHEY and CDR2 is SMNVEV in the germline V gene (reference sequence). CDR3 sequence (DNA): TGTGCCAGCAGTTTAGGGGGGGGGGACAATGAGCAGTTCTTC. Translating gives CASSLGGGDNEQFF.

V usage is TRBV9 and J usage is TRBJ2-6; D remains unclear. Between the trimmed V and J ends, which lost 4 bases and 4 bases, there was a span of 12 bases. CDR1 SGDLS and CDR2 YYNGEE come from the germline V gene. CDR3 size: 15 residues. The CDR3 coding sequence is TGTGCCAGCAGCCCTCATATGGCCGGGGCCAACGTCCTGACTTTC. Translated: CASSPHMAGANVLTF.

The V gene is TRBV18, the J gene TRBJ2-7; D remains ambiguous. Germline assignment: CDR1 KGHSH and CDR2 LQKENI. This CDR3 is built from 13 residues. V lost 8 bases and J lost 2, with 13 bases in between. CDR3 residues: CASTRTDAYEQYF. For the CDR3, the DNA is TGTGCCAGCACCCGGACGGATGCCTACGAGCAGTACTTC.

This clonotype was picked up many times. CDR3 bases: TGTGCCAGCAGTGAGTTCGGACAGGGGGATCAAAAACTGTTTTTT. Translated, it gives CASSEFGQGDQKLFF. The genes are TRBV2 and TRBJ1-4, with 10 bases lining up with TRBD1. The germline V gene has CDR1 SNHLY and CDR2 FYNNEI. There are 15 residues in the CDR3. The V segment lost 3 bases and the J segment 9 bases; nucleotides outside the gene matches: 7.

This clonotype was counted a few times. The chain combines TRBV20-1 with TRBJ2-1; 7 bases align to TRBD1. The CDR3 extends over 14 amino acids. Trimming removed 6 bases from V and 1 base from J; junction bases left unmatched: 6. The germline V gene encodes CDR1 DFQATT and CDR2 SNEGSKA (reference sequence). The CDR3 DNA sequence: TGCAGTGCAAACTCAGGGGGATCCTACAATGAGCAGTTCTTC. It specifies CSANSGGSYNEQFF.

The table lists this clonotype with many counts. The CDR3 coding sequence is TGTGCCAGCAGCAACTACTACGAGCAGTACTTC. Protein: CASSNYYEQYF. The V and J genes are TRBV6-2 or TRBV6-3 and TRBJ2-7; D is ambiguous. Germline CDR1 is MNHEY and CDR2 is SVGEGT. Between the trimmed V and J ends, which lost 6 bases and 3 bases, there was a span of 6 bases. The CDR3 has 11 residues.

This clonotype has a count of ten or more. The V call is TRBV18, the J call TRBJ1-1; TRBD1 is a possible D gene (6 bases). Germline lookup yields CDR1 KGHSH and CDR2 LQKENI. This CDR3 contains 14 residues. Trimming shortened V by 3 bases and J by 6 bases, and 14 bases separated the two germline ends. DNA for the CDR3: TGTGCCAGCTCACCTGACAGGAGGGTATCTGAAGCTTTCTTT. It encodes CASSPDRRVSEAFF.

This clonotype was seen at least ten times. The chain couples TRBV5-1 to TRBJ2-3, with 7 positions matching TRBD2. The length of the CDR3 is 16 residues. The germline V gene has CDR1 SGHRS and CDR2 YFSETQ. V lost 0 bases, J lost 5 bases, and 9 bases stayed unmatched. The CDR3 nucleotides are TGCGCCAGCAGCTTGGCCTTATTAGCGGGTCTAGATACGCAGTATTTT. The encoded protein is CASSLALLAGLDTQYF. Drawing the rest from reference TRBV5-1 and TRBJ2-3, the complete variable domain is KAGVTQTPRYLIKTRGQQVTLSCSPISGHRSVSWYQQTPGQGLQFLFEYFSETQRNKGNFPGRFSGRQFSNSRSEMNVSTLELGDSALYLCASSLALLAGLDTQYFGPGTRLTVL.

The chain links TRBV12-3 or TRBV12-4 to TRBJ2-1; 9 bases map to TRBD2. The CDR3 is made up of 13 amino acids. Trimming at V came to 7 bases and at J to 10 bases, leaving 8 bases not matched to a gene. The CDR3 DNA reads TGTGCCAGCACCATCCTGGCGGGAGGGGAGCAGTTCTTC. It specifies CASTILAGGEQFF.

This clonotype showed up just a few times. Without the conserved terminal phenylalanine or tryptophan, this CDR3 likely stems from a read error. The genes are TRBV18 and TRBJ2-7, with a tentative D call TRBD1 (5 bases). V lost 4 bases and J 3 bases, leaving 13 bases between the germline ends. The CDR3 consists of 14 residues. Germline assignment: CDR1 KGHSH and CDR2 LQKENI. The CDR3 loop reads CASSQATASYEQYL. Written as DNA, the CDR3 is TGTGCCAGCTCACAGGCGACAGCGAGCTACGAGCAGTACCTC.

The V call is TRBV7-9, the J call TRBJ2-7; TRBD1 agrees at 9 bases. The CDR3 has 17 residues. V lost 1 base, J lost 2 bases, and 9 bases stayed unmatched. CDR1 is SEHNR, CDR2 FQNEAQ, per germline (reference sequence). The CDR3 reads CASSLGLGQGFTYEQYF. The CDR3 DNA reads as TGTGCCAGCAGCTTAGGGTTAGGACAGGGGTTTACCTACGAGCAGTACTTC. Filled out from reference TRBV7-9 and TRBJ2-7, the complete variable domain reads DTGVSQNPRHKITKRGQNVTFRCDPISEHNRLYWYRQTLGQGPEFLTYFQNEAQLEKSRLLSDRFSAERPKGSFSTLEIQRTEQGDSAMYLCASSLGLGQGFTYEQYFGPGTRLTVT.

This clonotype was observed at least ten times. V is TRBV2 and J is TRBJ1-2; D remains ambiguous. The V and J ends lost 5 bases and 9 bases respectively, with 13 bases between them. This CDR3 is 12 amino acids long. The germline V gene encodes CDR1 SNHLY and CDR2 FYNNEI. CDR3 protein: CASSPTQFSYTF. CDR3 coding DNA: TGTGCCAGCAGTCCCACCCAGTTTAGCTACACCTTC.

The chain employs TRBV24-1 and TRBJ2-2; 7 bases are shared with TRBD1. Per germline, CDR1 KGHDR and CDR2 SFDVKD. The CDR3 contains 15 residues. V was pared by 5 bases and J by 2 bases, with 4 bases of the junction left unmatched. DNA of the CDR3: TGTGCCACCAGTGTAAGAGGGGGCAACACCGGGGAGCTGTTTTTT. Its translation is CATSVRGGNTGELFF.

This clonotype showed up many times. The rearrangement uses TRBV2 and TRBJ2-1, with 10 bases lining up with TRBD1. The CDR3 runs to 14 residues. Germline CDR1 SNHLY, CDR2 FYNNEI. The ends lost 4 bases at V and 7 bases at J; junction bases unmatched: 4. The CDR3 sequence is CASSVLGQGNEQFF. The CDR3 nucleotides are TGTGCCAGCAGTGTTTTGGGACAGGGGAATGAGCAGTTCTTC.

In this sample, this clonotype turned up many times. The chain recombines TRBV28 with TRBJ1-1, with D tentatively TRBD1 (5 bases). The germline V gene has CDR1 MDHEN and CDR2 SYDVKM. The CDR3 loop spans 12 amino acids. V was pared by 6 bases and J by 6 bases, with 11 bases between. The CDR3 reads CASRGGWAEAFF. The CDR3 DNA follows: TGTGCCAGCAGGGGGGGGTGGGCTGAAGCTTTCTTT.

The chain couples TRBV4-1 to TRBJ2-5, with D perhaps matching TRBD1 (6 bases). Trimming removed 4 bases from V and 1 base from J, with 13 bases in between. From germline, CDR1 is MGHRA and CDR2 YSYEKL. CDR3 length equals 15 residues. CDR3 in DNA: TGCGCCAGCAGCCGCATTCAGGGGTTCCAAGAGACCCAGTACTTC. It translates to CASSRIQGFQETQYF.

This clonotype occurred a few times. The chain joins TRBV7-9 to TRBJ2-1, with TRBD2 matching 16 bases. Germline trimming cut 5 bases from V and 7 bases from J; bases unmatched to any gene: 14. Germline V gene data show CDR1 as SEHNR and CDR2 as FQNEAQ (reference sequence). CDR3 length: 19 amino acids. In DNA form, the CDR3 reads TGTGCCAGCAGCACCCCCCCCGGGACTAGCGGGAGGGTCATAAATGAGCAGTTCTTC. Amino acids: CASSTPPGTSGRVINEQFF.